This TCR beta chain was obtained from a study of blood T cell repertoires in COVID-19. Profiling relied on immunoSEQ multiplex PCR, and the TCRdb table lists in-frame clones only, not all of them. Seen here are 15,000 to 20,000 clones, approximately 85% observed once, and the top ten hold 60% to 65%. CDR1 is SQVTM, CDR2 ANQGSEA, per germline. Deletions cut 6 bases from V and 6 bases from J, with 17 bases between. This CDR3 contains 14 residues. The chain employs TRBV29-1 and TRBJ2-2; D is ambiguous. The TCR sequence derives from a man older than 75 with acute or convalescent COVID-19. Sequenced: peripheral blood. CDR3 sequence reads: CSVAEAFTPGELFF. The CDR3 nucleotides read TGCAGCGTGGCCGAGGCCTTCACCCCCGGGGAGCTGTTTTTT.